Following are 11 T cell receptor beta chains from one sample sequenced in a study of PD-1 blockade in classical Hodgkin lymphoma. No patient escaped relapse after autologous stem cell transplantation, and brentuximab vedotin exposure varied. Only in-frame clones appear in the TCRdb table, and some are missing; sequencing was by immunoSEQ multiplex PCR. The sample lists more than 45,000 clones, about three quarters seen once, with about 10% in the top ten. The sample here was peripheral blood mononuclear cells (PBMCs), taken at baseline. The source of these receptors is a human donor with classical Hodgkin lymphoma.

The chain combines TRBV7-5 with TRBJ1-5. TRBV7-5 is tagged as a pseudogene. The CDR3 consists of 20 residues. CDR3 in amino acids: CVRSLVANHSGGGSNQPQHF. CDR3 nucleotide sequence: TGTGTCAGAAGCTTAGTAGCTAACCACAGTGGGGGTGGTAGCAATCAGCCCCAGCATTTT.

The chain couples TRBV2 to TRBJ1-2; D is possibly TRBD1 (5 bases). V dropped 3 bases and J dropped 1 base, with 12 bases sitting between them. The CDR3 is 15 residues long. Germline V gene lookup returns CDR1 SNHLY and CDR2 FYNNEI. The CDR3 nucleotides read TGTGCCAGCAGTGACAGGGACGCTTATAACTATGGCTACACCTTC. Translating gives CASSDRDAYNYGYTF.

This clone was recorded a few times. The rearrangement links TRBV5-6 to TRBJ2-1, with D unresolved. V was shortened by 3 bases and J by 12 bases, with 16 bases between the two germline ends. The CDR3 spans 13 residues. CDR1 and CDR2 (germline): SGHDT, YYEEEE. CDR3 residues: CASSSSRRKGQFF. CDR3 coding DNA: TGTGCCAGCAGCTCGAGTCGCCGAAAGGGGCAGTTCTTC.

The V and J genes are TRBV5-1 and TRBJ1-3; D might be TRBD1 (5 bases). The germline V gene encodes CDR1 SGHRS and CDR2 YFSETQ. The CDR3 totals 14 residues. Trimming took off 6 bases at V and 0 bases at J, with 10 bases between the two ends. The CDR3 DNA sequence: TGCGCCAGCACTTCCGGGACCTCTGGAAACACCATATATTTT. It specifies CASTSGTSGNTIYF.

The rearrangement uses TRBV11-2 and TRBJ1-1, with D hard to call. Germline assignment: CDR1 SGHAT and CDR2 FQNNGV. V lost 3 bases to trimming and J lost 5 bases, with 13 bases between them. The CDR3 has 14 residues. The DNA for the CDR3 is TGTGCCAGCAGCTTGACTATAGGCCAGACTGAAGCTTTCTTT. Translating gives CASSLTIGQTEAFF.

The chain joins TRBV6-5 to TRBJ2-1; D is undetermined. Looked up from germline, CDR1 is MNHEY and CDR2 is SVGAGI. Trimming left V 5 bases short and J 0 bases short, with 11 bases between. CDR3 length equals 15 residues. The CDR3 bases are TGTGCCAGCAGTACCACTGGCAGCTCCTACAATGAGCAGTTCTTC. Translating it yields CASSTTGSSYNEQFF.

The chain recombines TRBV7-9 with TRBJ2-6; D assignment may be TRBD1 or TRBD2 (6 bases each). The CDR3 extends over 15 amino acids. CDR1 is SEHNR and CDR2 is FQNEAQ in the germline V gene (reference sequence). The V end was cut by 7 bases, the J end by 3 bases, with 13 bases between. The CDR3 region has the DNA TGTGCCAGCAACCAAGGGGGGTTTGGGGCCAACGTCCTGACTTTC. Its translation is CASNQGGFGANVLTF. The variable domain in full, with the rest retrieved from reference TRBV7-9 and TRBJ2-6, is DTGVSQNPRHKITKRGQNVTFRCDPISEHNRLYWYRQTLGQGPEFLTYFQNEAQLEKSRLLSDRFSAERPKGSFSTLEIQRTEQGDSAMYLCASNQGGFGANVLTFGAGSRLTVL.

The chain recombines TRBV6-5 with TRBJ1-2, with TRBD1 matching 9 bases. V lost 5 bases to trimming and J lost 8 bases; unmatched junction nucleotides: 6. The CDR3 runs to 13 residues. Germline lookup yields CDR1 MNHEY and CDR2 SVGAGI. This chain's CDR3 is CASSRDRGVGYTF. CDR3 nucleotides: TGTGCCAGCAGTCGCGACAGGGGGGTCGGCTACACCTTC.

The chain uses TRBV29-1 and TRBJ2-3; 7 nucleotides match TRBD2. This CDR3 has 15 residues. V trimming: 5 bases; J trimming: 2 bases; junction bases outside the gene matches: 10. Germline CDR1 reads SQVTM; CDR2 reads ANQGSEA. The CDR3 region is CSVLAGVTPTDTQYF. The CDR3 nucleotides are TGCAGCGTTTTAGCGGGCGTAACTCCCACAGATACGCAGTATTTT.

V is TRBV25-1 and J is TRBJ1-5; 8 bases fit TRBD1. J gave up 2 bases and V 3 bases, and 6 bases lay outside the gene matches. The CDR3 contains 16 residues. CDR1 and CDR2 from the germline V gene are MGHDK and SYGVNS. CDR3 DNA sequence: TGTGCCAGCAGTGACGGACAGGGTGGTCGCAATCAGCCCCAGCATTTT. Protein: CASSDGQGGRNQPQHF.

The V gene is TRBV9, the J gene TRBJ2-3; 8 nucleotides line up with TRBD2. CDR1 is SGDLS, CDR2 YYNGEE, per germline. J gave up 4 bases and V 4 bases, and 11 bases lay outside the gene matches. This CDR3 has 16 residues. The CDR3 region is CASSPLAAGGPDTQYF. CDR3 nucleotide sequence: TGTGCCAGCAGCCCCCTGGCGGCGGGGGGCCCAGATACGCAGTATTTT.